Shown below are 2 T cell receptor beta chains from a single sample sequenced in a study of blood T cell repertoires in COVID-19. The repertoire was sequenced with immunoSEQ multiplex PCR; TCRdb's copy has only in-frame clones and lacks some. The data contain around 210,000 clones, 65% to 90% of them seen just once; the ten biggest clones take up roughly 5%. Sequenced sample: peripheral blood. The receptor set was obtained from a man aged 45-65 years with COVID-19, enrolled during active disease.

CDR3 protein: CASSLHGLTNEKLFF. The CDR3 region has the DNA TGTGCCAGCAGCCTACACGGGTTGACTAATGAAAAACTGTTTTTT. The chain recombines TRBV28 with TRBJ1-4; D is ambiguous. Germline V lookup: CDR1 MDHEN, CDR2 SYDVKM. The CDR3 covers 15 residues. Trimming took off 6 bases at V and 2 bases at J, with 13 bases between the two ends. Combining the CDR3 with reference TRBV28 and TRBJ1-4 gives the whole variable domain DVKVTQSSRYLVKRTGEKVFLECVQDMDHENMFWYRQDPGLGLRLIYFSYDVKMKEKGDIPEGYSVSREKKERFSLILESASTNQTSMYLCASSLHGLTNEKLFFGSGTQLSVL.

The chain couples TRBV20-1 to TRBJ2-1, with D possibly matching TRBD1 (5 bases). This CDR3 has 11 amino acids. Germline CDR1 reads DFQATT; CDR2 reads SNEGSKA (reference sequence). V shed 6 bases and J shed 6 bases, with 9 bases lying between them. CDR3 amino acids: CSASQGNEQFF. CDR3 in DNA: TGCAGTGCAAGCCAGGGCAATGAGCAGTTCTTC.